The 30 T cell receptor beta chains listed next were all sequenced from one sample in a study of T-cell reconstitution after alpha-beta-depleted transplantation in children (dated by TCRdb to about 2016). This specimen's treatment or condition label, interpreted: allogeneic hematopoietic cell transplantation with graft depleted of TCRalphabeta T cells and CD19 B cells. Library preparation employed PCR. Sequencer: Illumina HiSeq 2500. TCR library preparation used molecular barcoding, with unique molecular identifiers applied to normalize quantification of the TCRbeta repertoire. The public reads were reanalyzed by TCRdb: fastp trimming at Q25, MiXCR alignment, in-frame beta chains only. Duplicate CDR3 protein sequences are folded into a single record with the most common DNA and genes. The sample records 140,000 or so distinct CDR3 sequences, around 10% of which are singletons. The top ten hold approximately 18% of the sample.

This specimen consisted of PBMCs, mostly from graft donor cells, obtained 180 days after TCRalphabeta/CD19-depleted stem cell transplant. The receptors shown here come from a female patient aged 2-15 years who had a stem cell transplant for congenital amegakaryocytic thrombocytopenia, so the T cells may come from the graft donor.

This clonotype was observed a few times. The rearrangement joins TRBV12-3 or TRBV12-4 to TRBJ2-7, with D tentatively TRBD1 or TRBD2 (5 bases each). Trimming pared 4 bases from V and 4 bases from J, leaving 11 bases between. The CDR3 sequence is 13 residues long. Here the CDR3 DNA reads TGTGCCAGCAGTTCCAGGGAGCAGTACGAGCAGTACTTC. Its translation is CASSSREQYEQYF.

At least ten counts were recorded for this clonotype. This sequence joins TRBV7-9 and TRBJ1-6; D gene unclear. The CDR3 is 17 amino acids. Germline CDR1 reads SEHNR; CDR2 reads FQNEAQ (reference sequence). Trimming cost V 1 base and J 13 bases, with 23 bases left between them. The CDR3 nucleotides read TGTGCCAGCAGCTTAGTTTACGCGGCAGGCCCCCATTGGCCCCTCCACTTT. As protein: CASSLVYAAGPHWPLHF.

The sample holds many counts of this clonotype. This chain's CDR3 is CASSLEGPPIAYNEQFF. The CDR3 DNA sequence: TGCGCCAGCAGCTTGGAGGGTCCCCCGATAGCCTACAATGAGCAGTTCTTC. V is TRBV5-1 and J is TRBJ2-1, with unresolved D. The CDR3 has 17 residues. Trimming pared 0 bases from V and 2 bases from J, leaving 15 bases between. Germline CDR1 and CDR2: SGHRS and YFSETQ.

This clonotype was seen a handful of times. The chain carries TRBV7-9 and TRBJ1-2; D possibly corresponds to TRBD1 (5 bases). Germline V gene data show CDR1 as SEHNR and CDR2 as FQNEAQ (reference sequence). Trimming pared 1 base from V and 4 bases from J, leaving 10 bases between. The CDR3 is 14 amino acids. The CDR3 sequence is CASSLVRGVYGYTF. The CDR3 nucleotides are TGTGCCAGCAGCTTAGTTCGGGGCGTCTATGGCTACACCTTC.

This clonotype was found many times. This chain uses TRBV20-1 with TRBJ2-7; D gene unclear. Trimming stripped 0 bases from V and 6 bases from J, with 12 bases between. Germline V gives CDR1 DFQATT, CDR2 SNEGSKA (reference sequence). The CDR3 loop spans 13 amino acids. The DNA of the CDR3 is TGCAGTGCTAGAGAGGCCGGGTTTCGCGAGCAGTACTTC. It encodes CSAREAGFREQYF.

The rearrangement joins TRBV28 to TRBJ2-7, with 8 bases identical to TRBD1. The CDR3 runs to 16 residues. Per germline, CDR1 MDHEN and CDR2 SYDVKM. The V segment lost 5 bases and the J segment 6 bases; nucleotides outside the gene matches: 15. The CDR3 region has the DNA TGTGCCAGCAGTCCTAGCTGGACAGGGAGGTCGGGCGAGCAGTACTTC. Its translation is CASSPSWTGRSGEQYF. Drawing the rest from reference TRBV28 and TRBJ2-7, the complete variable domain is DVKVTQSSRYLVKRTGEKVFLECVQDMDHENMFWYRQDPGLGLRLIYFSYDVKMKEKGDIPEGYSVSREKKERFSLILESASTNQTSMYLCASSPSWTGRSGEQYFGPGTRLTVT.

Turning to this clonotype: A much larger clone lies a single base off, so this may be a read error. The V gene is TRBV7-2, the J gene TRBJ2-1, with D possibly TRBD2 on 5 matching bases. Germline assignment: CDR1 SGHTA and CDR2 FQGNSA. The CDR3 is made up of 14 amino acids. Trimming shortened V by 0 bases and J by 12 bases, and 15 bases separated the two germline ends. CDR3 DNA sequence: TGTGCCAGCAGCTTAGCAGGTCTAGCTCTTGCGCAGTTCTTC. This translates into CASSLAGLALAQFF.

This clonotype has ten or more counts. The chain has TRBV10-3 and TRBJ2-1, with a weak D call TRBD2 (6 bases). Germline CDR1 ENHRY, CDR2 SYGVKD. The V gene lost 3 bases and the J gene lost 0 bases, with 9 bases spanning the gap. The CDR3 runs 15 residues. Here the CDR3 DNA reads TGTGCCATCAGTGACGGGAGCGGCTCCTACAATGAGCAGTTCTTC. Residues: CAISDGSGSYNEQFF.

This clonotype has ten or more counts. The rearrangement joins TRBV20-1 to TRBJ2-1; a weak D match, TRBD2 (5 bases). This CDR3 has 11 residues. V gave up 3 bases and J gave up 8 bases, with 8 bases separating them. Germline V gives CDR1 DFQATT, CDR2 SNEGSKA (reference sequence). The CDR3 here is CSASLRDEQFF. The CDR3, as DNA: TGCAGTGCTAGCCTGAGGGATGAGCAGTTCTTC.

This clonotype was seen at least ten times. This CDR3 is CASSELGGRIVGELFF. The CDR3 DNA sequence: TGTGCCAGCAGTGAATTAGGCGGCCGCATAGTGGGGGAGCTGTTTTTT. The rearrangement joins TRBV2 to TRBJ2-2; no clear D. V was cut by 2 bases and J by 8 bases, with 18 bases left in between. The CDR3 runs to 16 residues. CDR1 and CDR2 from the germline V gene are SNHLY and FYNNEI. The whole variable domain, filled in from reference TRBV2 and TRBJ2-2, reads EPEVTQTPSHQVTQMGQEVILRCVPISNHLYFYWYRQILGQKVEFLVSFYNNEISEKSEIFDDQFSVERPDGSNFTLKIRSTKLEDSAMYFCASSELGGRIVGELFFGEGSRLTVL.

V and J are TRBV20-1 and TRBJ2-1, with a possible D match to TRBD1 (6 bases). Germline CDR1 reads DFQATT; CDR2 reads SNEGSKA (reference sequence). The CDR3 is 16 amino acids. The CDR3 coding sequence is TGCGTATGCCGGGACAACGGATTTAACTCCTACAATGAGCAGTTCTTC. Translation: CVCRDNGFNSYNEQFF.

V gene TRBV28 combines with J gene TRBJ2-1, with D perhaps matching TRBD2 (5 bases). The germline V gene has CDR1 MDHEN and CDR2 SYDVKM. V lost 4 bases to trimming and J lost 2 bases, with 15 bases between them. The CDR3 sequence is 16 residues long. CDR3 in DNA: TGTGCCAGCAGTTACCCCTTTAGCGCCACCTACAATGAGCAGTTCTTC. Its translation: CASSYPFSATYNEQFF.

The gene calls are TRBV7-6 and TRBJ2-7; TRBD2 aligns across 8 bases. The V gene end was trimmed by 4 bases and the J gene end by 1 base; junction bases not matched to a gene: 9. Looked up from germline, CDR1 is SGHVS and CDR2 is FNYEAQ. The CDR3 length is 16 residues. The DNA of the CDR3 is TGTGCCAGCAGCTCAACGGGGGCTAGCGGGTCCTACGAGCAGTACTTC. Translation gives CASSSTGASGSYEQYF.

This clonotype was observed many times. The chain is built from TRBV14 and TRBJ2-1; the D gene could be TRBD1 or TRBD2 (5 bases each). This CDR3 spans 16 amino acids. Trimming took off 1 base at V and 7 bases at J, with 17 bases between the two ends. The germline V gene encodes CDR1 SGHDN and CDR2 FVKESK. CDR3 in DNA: TGTGCCAGCAGCCAAGTCGCAGGGAGAAGGGAGAATGAGCAGTTCTTC. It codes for CASSQVAGRRENEQFF.

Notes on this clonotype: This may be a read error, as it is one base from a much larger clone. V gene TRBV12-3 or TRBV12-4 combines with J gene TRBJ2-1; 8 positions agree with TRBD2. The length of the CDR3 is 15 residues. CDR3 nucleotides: TGTGCCAGCAGATTTAGCGGGAAGGCCTACAATGAGCATTTCTTC. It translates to CASRFSGKAYNEHFF.

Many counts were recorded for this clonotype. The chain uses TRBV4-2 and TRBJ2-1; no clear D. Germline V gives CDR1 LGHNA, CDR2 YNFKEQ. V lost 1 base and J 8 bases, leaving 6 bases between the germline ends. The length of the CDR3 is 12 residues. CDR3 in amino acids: CASSQGWDEQFF. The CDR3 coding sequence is TGTGCCAGCAGCCAAGGGTGGGATGAGCAGTTCTTC.

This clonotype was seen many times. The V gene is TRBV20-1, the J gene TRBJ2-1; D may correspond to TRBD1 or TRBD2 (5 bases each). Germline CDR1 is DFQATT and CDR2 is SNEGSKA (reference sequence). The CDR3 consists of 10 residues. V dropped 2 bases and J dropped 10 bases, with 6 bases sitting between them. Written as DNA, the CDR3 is TGCAGTGCTAGATGGGGGGAGCAGTTCTTC. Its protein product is CSARWGEQFF.

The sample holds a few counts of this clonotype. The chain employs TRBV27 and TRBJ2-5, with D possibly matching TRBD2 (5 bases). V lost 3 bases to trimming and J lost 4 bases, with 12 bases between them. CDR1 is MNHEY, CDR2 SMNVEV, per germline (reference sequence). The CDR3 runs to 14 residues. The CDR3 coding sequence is TGTGCCAGCAGTTTTGTCGGGGTCGTAGAGACCCAGTACTTC. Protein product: CASSFVGVVETQYF.

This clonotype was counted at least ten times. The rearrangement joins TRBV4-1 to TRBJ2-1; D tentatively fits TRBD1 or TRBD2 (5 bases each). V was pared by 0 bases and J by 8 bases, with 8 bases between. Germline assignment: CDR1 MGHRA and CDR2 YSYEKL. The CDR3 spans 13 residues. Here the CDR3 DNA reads TGCGCCAGCAGCCAAGAAGAGGGGTATGAGCAGTTCTTC. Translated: CASSQEEGYEQFF.

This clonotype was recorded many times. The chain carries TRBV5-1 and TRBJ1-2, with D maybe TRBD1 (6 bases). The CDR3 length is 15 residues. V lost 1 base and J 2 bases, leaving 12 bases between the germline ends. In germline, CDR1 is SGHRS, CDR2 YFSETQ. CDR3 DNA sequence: TGCGCCAGCAGCTTGAAACAGGGAGTGAACTATGGCTACACCTTC. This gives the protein CASSLKQGVNYGYTF.

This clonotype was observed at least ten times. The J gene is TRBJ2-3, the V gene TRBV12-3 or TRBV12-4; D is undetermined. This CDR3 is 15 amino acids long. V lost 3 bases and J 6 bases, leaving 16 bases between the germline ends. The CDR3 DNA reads TGTGCCAGCAGTTTTTCTGTTCGAGTGACCGATACGCAGTATTTT. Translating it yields CASSFSVRVTDTQYF.

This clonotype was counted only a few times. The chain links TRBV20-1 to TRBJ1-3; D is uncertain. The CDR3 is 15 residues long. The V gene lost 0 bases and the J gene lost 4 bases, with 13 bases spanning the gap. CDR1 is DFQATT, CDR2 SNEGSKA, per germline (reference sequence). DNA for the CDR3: TGCAGTGCTAGAGAACCGGCCAGGTCGGGAAACACCATATATTTT. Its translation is CSAREPARSGNTIYF.

CDR3 in amino acids: CASSRIRVWETQYF. DNA for the CDR3: TGTGCCAGCAGCCGAATTCGGGTGTGGGAGACCCAGTACTTC. The chain is built from TRBV7-2 and TRBJ2-5; the D is unclear. The germline V gene has CDR1 SGHTA and CDR2 FQGNSA. This CDR3 contains 14 residues. V was pared by 5 bases and J by 5 bases, with 15 bases between. Full variable domain (missing parts from reference TRBV7-2 and TRBJ2-5): GAGVSQSPSNKVTEKGKDVELRCDPISGHTALYWYRQSLGQGLEFLIYFQGNSAPDKSGLPSDRFSAERTGGSVSTLTIQRTQQEDSAVYLCASSRIRVWETQYFGPGTRLLVL.

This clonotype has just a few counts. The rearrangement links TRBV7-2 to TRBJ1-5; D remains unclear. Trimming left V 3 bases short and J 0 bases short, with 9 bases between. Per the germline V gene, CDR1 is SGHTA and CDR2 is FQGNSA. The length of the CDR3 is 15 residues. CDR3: CASSLMRTSNQPQHF. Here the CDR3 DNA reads TGTGCCAGCAGCTTGATGCGTACTAGCAATCAGCCCCAGCATTTT.

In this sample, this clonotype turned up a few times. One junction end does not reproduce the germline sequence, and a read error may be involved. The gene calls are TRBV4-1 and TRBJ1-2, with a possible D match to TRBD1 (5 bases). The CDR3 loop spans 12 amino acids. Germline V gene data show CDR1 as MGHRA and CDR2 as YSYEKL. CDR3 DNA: TGCGCCAGCAGCCAAGATTCCAGGGCCCTGATCTTC. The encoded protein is CASSQDSRALIF.

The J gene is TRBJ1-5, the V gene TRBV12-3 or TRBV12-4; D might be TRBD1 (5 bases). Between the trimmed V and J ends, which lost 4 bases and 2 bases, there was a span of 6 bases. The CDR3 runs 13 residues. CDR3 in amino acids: CASSWGGNQPQHF. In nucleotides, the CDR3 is TGTGCCAGCAGTTGGGGGGGCAATCAGCCCCAGCATTTT.

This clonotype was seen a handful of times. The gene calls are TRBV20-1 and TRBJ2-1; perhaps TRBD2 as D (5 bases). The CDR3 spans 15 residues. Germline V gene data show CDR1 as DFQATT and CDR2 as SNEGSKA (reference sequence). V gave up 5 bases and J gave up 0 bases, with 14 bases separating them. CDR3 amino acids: CSASRLALSYNEQFF. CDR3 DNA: TGCAGTGCTTCTCGTCTAGCTCTCTCCTACAATGAGCAGTTCTTC.

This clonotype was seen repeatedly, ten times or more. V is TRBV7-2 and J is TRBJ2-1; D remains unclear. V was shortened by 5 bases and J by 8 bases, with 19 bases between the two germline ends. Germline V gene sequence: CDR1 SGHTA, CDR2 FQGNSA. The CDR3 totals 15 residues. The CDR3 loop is CASSPFHLLEYEQFF. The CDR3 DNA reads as TGTGCCAGCAGCCCCTTCCACCTCCTTGAATATGAGCAGTTCTTC. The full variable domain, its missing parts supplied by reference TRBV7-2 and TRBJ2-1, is GAGVSQSPSNKVTEKGKDVELRCDPISGHTALYWYRQSLGQGLEFLIYFQGNSAPDKSGLPSDRFSAERTGGSVSTLTIQRTQQEDSAVYLCASSPFHLLEYEQFFGPGTRLTVL.

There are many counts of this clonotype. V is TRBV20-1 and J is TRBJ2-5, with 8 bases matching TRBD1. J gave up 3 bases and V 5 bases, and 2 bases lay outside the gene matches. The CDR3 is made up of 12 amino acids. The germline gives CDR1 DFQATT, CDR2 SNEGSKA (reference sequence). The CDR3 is CSAVTGEETQYF. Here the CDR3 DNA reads TGCAGTGCTGTGACAGGGGAAGAGACCCAGTACTTC.

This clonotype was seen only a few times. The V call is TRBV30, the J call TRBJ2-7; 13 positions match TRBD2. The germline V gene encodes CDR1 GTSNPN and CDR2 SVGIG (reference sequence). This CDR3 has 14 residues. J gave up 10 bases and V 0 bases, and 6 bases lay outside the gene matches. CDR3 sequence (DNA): TGTGCCTGGAGTGTACGACTAGCGGGAGGTCATCAGTACTTC. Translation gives CAWSVRLAGGHQYF.